The 30 T cell receptor beta chains given below trace back to one sample, sequenced in a study of blood T cells in healthy people across ages. A J-beta primer mix and a sample-barcoded 5' primer were used in a second PCR of roughly 7 to 12 cycles. MiXCR, run by TCRdb on the 5' RACE reads, gives a single entry per CDR3 protein. The sample carries roughly 700,000 distinct CDR3 sequences, less than 40% recorded once. Sequencing was done on a sample of blood. The receptors here all came from an elderly woman in good health.

This clonotype was detected only a few times. It may be a read error: a sequence one base away is much more abundant. The chain employs TRBV27 and TRBJ2-1, with 8 bases lining up with TRBD2. The V and J ends lost 6 bases and 10 bases, in that order; junction bases with no gene match: 8. CDR1 is MNHEY and CDR2 is SMNVEV in the germline V gene (reference sequence). This CDR3 spans 13 amino acids. The CDR3 nucleotides are TGTGCCAGCAGAACGGGAGGGACCTACGAGCAGTTCTTC. Its protein product is CASRTGGTYEQFF.

This clonotype has at least ten counts. The J gene is TRBJ2-3, the V gene TRBV9; perhaps D is TRBD1 or TRBD2 (5 bases each). The CDR3 loop spans 18 amino acids. V was clipped by 3 bases and J by 3 bases, with 23 bases between them. Per the germline V gene, CDR1 is SGDLS and CDR2 is YYNGEE. The CDR3: CASSGSVVRGDETDTQYF. As DNA, the CDR3 is TGTGCCAGCAGCGGTAGCGTAGTGAGAGGGGATGAGACAGATACGCAGTATTTT.

The table lists this clonotype with many counts. V and J are TRBV20-1 and TRBJ2-1, with D perhaps matching TRBD1 or TRBD2 (6 bases each). V was cut by 6 bases and J by 7 bases, with 22 bases left in between. The CDR3 totals 15 residues. The germline CDR1 and CDR2 sequences are DFQATT and SNEGSKA (reference sequence). CDR3 loop: CSARPGTGAGNEQFF. In nucleotides, the CDR3 is TGCAGTGCGCGGCCGGGAACGGGGGCCGGAAATGAGCAGTTCTTC.

The chain has TRBV20-1 and TRBJ2-7, with D perhaps matching TRBD1 or TRBD2 (6 bases each). The germline gives CDR1 DFQATT, CDR2 SNEGSKA (reference sequence). Trimming shortened V by 2 bases and J by 1 base, and 15 bases separated the two germline ends. The CDR3 extends over 15 amino acids. CDR3 residues: CSARPPGAGSYEQYF. The CDR3 DNA reads TGCAGTGCTAGACCGCCGGGGGCAGGGTCCTACGAGCAGTACTTC.

At least ten counts were recorded for this clonotype. This chain uses TRBV7-9 with TRBJ1-2, with D perhaps TRBD1 (6 bases). The CDR3 contains 14 residues. Germline values: CDR1 SEHNR, CDR2 FQNEAQ (reference sequence). V dropped 7 bases and J dropped 1 base, with 13 bases sitting between them. The CDR3 reads CASTMGGSNYGYTF. The CDR3 bases are TGTGCCAGCACTATGGGGGGCAGTAACTATGGCTACACCTTC.

This clonotype was seen ten or more times. This CDR3 is CASKGTDTQYF. For the CDR3, the DNA is TGTGCCTCAAAAGGGACAGATACGCAGTATTTT. The rearrangement links TRBV27 to TRBJ2-3, with D uncertain. The CDR3 sequence is 11 residues long. Germline CDR1 and CDR2: MNHEY and SMNVEV (reference sequence). V shed 11 bases and J shed 3 bases, with 9 bases lying between them.

The chain couples TRBV30 to TRBJ1-2, with D unresolved. CDR1 and CDR2 (germline): GTSNPN, SVGIG (reference sequence). The V and J ends lost 3 bases and 0 bases respectively, with 11 bases between them. This CDR3 has 14 amino acids. The CDR3 DNA reads as TGTGCCTGGAGAGCTCTCCGGACTAACTATGGCTACACCTTC. This sequence encodes CAWRALRTNYGYTF.

This clonotype was observed many times. This rearrangement joins TRBV6-6 to TRBJ1-1, with TRBD1 matching 7 bases. The CDR3 length is 16 residues. V lost 2 bases and J lost 2; bases outside the gene matches: 8. Germline V CDR1 and CDR2: MNHNY, SVGAGI (reference sequence). CDR3 protein: CASSYGQGVRNTEAFF. The DNA for the CDR3 is TGTGCCAGCAGTTACGGGCAGGGGGTGAGAAACACTGAAGCTTTCTTT.

This clonotype was counted a few times. With a much larger clone just one base away, this may be a read error. The rearrangement uses TRBV7-9 and TRBJ2-1; unclear D gene. Judging by the DNA end, TRBJ2-7 fits better; the J call may be wrong. Germline loops: CDR1 SEHNR, CDR2 FQNEAQ (reference sequence). The CDR3 spans 15 residues. The CDR3 here is CASSPSRTTYNEQYF. CDR3 nucleotides: TGTGCCAGCAGCCCGAGTCGAACGACCTACAATGAGCAGTACTTC.

The rearrangement links TRBV9 to TRBJ2-2; the D gene is possibly TRBD2 (6 bases). Germline V gene sequence: CDR1 SGDLS, CDR2 YYNGEE. CDR3 length equals 14 residues. V lost 3 bases and J lost 7, with 13 bases in between. CDR3 region: CASSDLASDGELFF. The DNA of the CDR3 is TGTGCCAGCAGCGACCTAGCGAGTGACGGGGAGCTGTTTTTT. The whole variable domain, remainder taken from reference TRBV9 and TRBJ2-2, is DSGVTQTPKHLITATGQRVTLRCSPRSGDLSVYWYQQSLDQGLQFLIQYYNGEERAKGNILERFSAQQFPDLHSELNLSSLELGDSALYFCASSDLASDGELFFGEGSRLTVL.

The count of this clonotype is one. The chain couples TRBV6-2 or TRBV6-3 to TRBJ2-3, with 9 bases lining up with TRBD2. This CDR3 spans 13 amino acids. V lost 9 bases to trimming and J lost 6 bases; unmatched junction nucleotides: 7. Germline V gene sequence: CDR1 MNHEY, CDR2 SVGEGT. As DNA, the CDR3 is TGTGCCAGTAGGGGGACTAGCTCGGATACGCAGTATTTT. This codes for CASRGTSSDTQYF.

There are many counts of this clonotype. The V call is TRBV28, the J call TRBJ1-1; 10 positions agree with TRBD1. V dropped 2 bases and J dropped 6; count of bases not matched to a gene: 9. Germline CDR1 MDHEN, CDR2 SYDVKM. The CDR3 runs 16 residues. The CDR3 bases are TGTGCCAGCAGTTTACTGGGACAGGGGACCGGGGCTGAAGCTTTCTTT. Translating it yields CASSLLGQGTGAEAFF.

V and J are TRBV20-1 and TRBJ2-1; D unclear. Germline V lookup: CDR1 DFQATT, CDR2 SNEGSKA (reference sequence). The CDR3 covers 14 residues. V was clipped by 1 base and J by 0 bases, with 7 bases between them. The CDR3, as DNA: TGCAGTGCTAGAGGTTCAGGCTCCTACAATGAGCAGTTCTTC. Translating gives CSARGSGSYNEQFF.

The CDR3 loop is CAISEGDRGEYEQYF. CDR3 bases: TGTGCCATCAGTGAGGGGGACAGGGGGGAGTACGAGCAGTACTTC. The chain links TRBV10-3 to TRBJ2-5; 11 nucleotides match TRBD1. The tail of the sequence fits TRBJ2-7 better, so the J call may be wrong. Per the germline V gene, CDR1 is ENHRY and CDR2 is SYGVKD. The CDR3 covers 15 residues.

This clonotype was seen a handful of times. The V and J genes are TRBV7-8 and TRBJ1-5; a possible D gene is TRBD1 (6 bases). Trimming cost V 3 bases and J 2 bases, with 11 bases left between them. Looked up from germline, CDR1 is SGHVS and CDR2 is FQNEAQ. The CDR3 has 15 amino acids. The CDR3 spells CASSFTRGGNQPQHF. The CDR3 DNA sequence: TGTGCCAGCAGCTTTACCAGGGGTGGCAATCAGCCCCAGCATTTT.

This clonotype was seen at least ten times. V and J are TRBV20-1 and TRBJ2-7; 9 bases agree with TRBD1. Germline loops: CDR1 DFQATT, CDR2 SNEGSKA (reference sequence). The junction had 3 bases not matched to a gene; V was cut back by 3 bases and J by 3 bases. The CDR3 covers 13 residues. CDR3 nucleotides: TGCAGTGCTAGCTCGACAGGGGGCTACGAGCAGTACTTC. Translating it yields CSASSTGGYEQYF.

At least ten counts were recorded for this clonotype. The gene calls are TRBV5-1 and TRBJ2-5, with no clear D. The V end lost 3 bases, the J end lost 5 bases, and 11 bases lay between the germline ends. The CDR3 spans 13 residues. Germline CDR1 SGHRS, CDR2 YFSETQ. CDR3 bases: TGCGCCAGCAGCTCTGGTGGAGTTGAGACCCAGTACTTC. Encoded protein: CASSSGGVETQYF.

The sample holds a few counts of this clonotype. CDR3 in DNA: TGCAGCGCACAGGGGACCGGGGAGCTGTTTTTT. Translated, it gives CSAQGTGELFF. The V gene is TRBV29-1, the J gene TRBJ2-2; TRBD1 matches 7 bases. This CDR3 is built from 11 residues. V lost 7 bases, J lost 5 bases, and 1 base stayed unmatched. Germline-derived CDR1 and CDR2 are SQVTM and ANQGSEA.

J is TRBJ2-1 and V is TRBV10-3; D is possibly TRBD1 (6 bases). The tail of the sequence fits TRBJ2-7 better, so the J call may be wrong. The CDR3 spans 16 residues. The V gene's germline CDR1 is ENHRY and CDR2 SYGVKD. This chain's CDR3 is CAISDHGQISYNEQYF. CDR3 nucleotides: TGTGCCATCAGTGACCACGGACAGATCTCTTACAATGAGCAGTACTTC.

This clonotype came up many times. The chain joins TRBV5-5 to TRBJ1-2; the D gene is possibly TRBD1 (5 bases). V dropped 3 bases and J dropped 5 bases, with 11 bases sitting between them. The CDR3 runs to 13 residues. Germline V gene lookup returns CDR1 SGHKS and CDR2 YYEKEE (reference sequence). CDR3 loop: CASSWDVNYGYTF. The DNA for the CDR3 is TGTGCCAGCAGCTGGGACGTAAATTATGGCTACACCTTC. Full variable domain (missing parts from reference TRBV5-5 and TRBJ1-2): DAGVTQSPTHLIKTRGQQVTLRCSPISGHKSVSWYQQVLGQGPQFIFQYYEKEERGRGNFPDRFSARQFPNYSSELNVNALLLGDSALYLCASSWDVNYGYTFGSGTRLTVV.

In this sample, this clonotype turned up many times. The chain uses TRBV15 and TRBJ2-5, with D tentatively TRBD1 (6 bases). The CDR3 is 14 residues long. Germline loops: CDR1 LNHNV, CDR2 YYDKDF (reference sequence). Trimming cost V 1 base and J 3 bases, with 9 bases left between them. CDR3 sequence: CATSRARQEETQYF. CDR3 sequence (DNA): TGTGCCACCAGCAGAGCCCGACAGGAAGAGACCCAGTACTTC.

This clonotype was counted ten times or more. This sequence joins TRBV29-1 and TRBJ1-1; 7 bases agree with TRBD1. V lost 7 bases to trimming and J lost 4 bases; unmatched junction nucleotides: 9. The CDR3 consists of 13 residues. CDR1 and CDR2 from the germline V gene are SQVTM and ANQGSEA. The CDR3 region has the DNA TGCAGCGGATTACGACAGGGCGGCACTGAAGCTTTCTTT. Translating it yields CSGLRQGGTEAFF.

The chain joins TRBV27 to TRBJ2-7; D gene uncertain. The CDR3 covers 12 residues. CDR1 MNHEY and CDR2 SMNVEV come from the germline V gene (reference sequence). Trimming stripped 4 bases from V and 6 bases from J, with 10 bases between. For the CDR3, the DNA is TGTGCCAGCAGTTCCAACGGCGGCGAGCAGTACTTC. Encoded protein: CASSSNGGEQYF.

This clonotype was detected many times. The chain combines TRBV20-1 with TRBJ2-1; 8 bases agree with TRBD2. Germline V gene lookup returns CDR1 DFQATT and CDR2 SNEGSKA (reference sequence). This CDR3 is built from 15 residues. Unmatched junction bases numbered 4, after V lost 0 bases and J lost 3 bases. CDR3 nucleotide sequence: TGCAGTGCTAGAGATCTTCGGGGGGGCTACAATGAGCAGTTCTTC. This translates into CSARDLRGGYNEQFF.

This clonotype was seen ten or more times. V is TRBV5-1 and J is TRBJ2-7; D is perhaps TRBD1 (5 bases). From germline, CDR1 is SGHRS and CDR2 YFSETQ. The CDR3 is 17 residues long. The V gene lost 0 bases and the J gene lost 1 base, with 17 bases spanning the gap. CDR3 amino acids: CASSLVPGPSGSYEQYF. In nucleotides, the CDR3 is TGCGCCAGCAGCTTGGTCCCAGGGCCAAGTGGGTCCTACGAGCAGTACTTC.

In its sample, this clonotype was seen many times. This chain joins TRBV9 and TRBJ2-1, with 11 bases aligning to TRBD2. This CDR3 contains 14 residues. The germline V gene encodes CDR1 SGDLS and CDR2 YYNGEE. V shed 4 bases, J shed 6 bases, and the junction held 3 bases outside the gene matches. CDR3 DNA sequence: TGTGCCAGCAGCACTAGCGGGGGATTCAATGAGCAGTTCTTC. It encodes CASSTSGGFNEQFF.

A few counts support this clonotype. With a much larger clone just one base away, this may be a read error. The V call is TRBV6-1, the J call TRBJ2-7; unclear D gene. The CDR3 runs to 11 residues. Germline CDR1 is MNHNS and CDR2 is SASEGT. CDR3 residues: CASREVSEQYF. The CDR3 DNA follows: TGTGCCAGCAGGGAAGTGTCAGAGCAGTACTTC.

Notes on this clonotype: One end of the junction fails to match germline, which may point to a read error. This chain uses TRBV20-1 with TRBJ2-1; tentatively, D is TRBD1 (6 bases). The V gene's germline CDR1 is DFQATT and CDR2 SNEGSKA (reference sequence). The length of the CDR3 is 13 residues. This CDR3 is CSARTGSYNEQVF. Written as DNA, the CDR3 is TGCAGTGCTAGAACAGGGTCCTACAATGAGCAGGTCTTC.

In DNA form, the CDR3 reads TGTGCCAGCAGCTTAGTGAATGGGGGCTATCAGCCCCAGCATTTT. Its translation is CASSLVNGGYQPQHF. The chain carries TRBV7-8 and TRBJ1-5; TRBD1 is a possible D gene (6 bases). V lost 1 base to trimming and J lost 5 bases, with 12 bases between them. The CDR3 has 15 residues. Per the germline V gene, CDR1 is SGHVS and CDR2 is FQNEAQ.

CDR3 amino acids: CASSLGWGSYEQYF. CDR3 bases: TGTGCCAGCAGCTTGGGTTGGGGTTCCTACGAGCAGTACTTC. The chain has TRBV7-2 and TRBJ2-7; D ambiguous. The germline gives CDR1 SGHTA, CDR2 FQGNSA. This CDR3 is 14 amino acids long. V was shortened by 3 bases and J by 1 base, with 10 bases between the two germline ends.